Below are 3 T cell receptor beta chains sequenced from a single sample in a study of blood T cell repertoires in COVID-19. Profiled with immunoSEQ multiplex PCR; TCRdb holds only in-frame clones, not every one. Among about 400,000 clones listed, 88% were seen once. The sample consisted of PBMCs or T cells enriched from blood (not recorded which). All receptors derive from a woman in her forties with acute COVID-19.

The V gene is TRBV11-2, the J gene TRBJ1-1, with TRBD1 as a possible D gene (6 bases). Germline values: CDR1 SGHAT, CDR2 FQNNGV. V was clipped by 5 bases and J by 1 base, with 14 bases between them. The CDR3 length is 15 residues. The CDR3 loop reads CASSIPRGENTEAFF. The CDR3 nucleotides are TGTGCCAGCAGCATACCCAGGGGAGAGAACACTGAAGCTTTCTTT.

V is TRBV15 and J is TRBJ1-6, with 7 positions matching TRBD1. The CDR3 is 15 residues long. The junction had 2 bases not matched to a gene; V was cut back by 1 base and J by 5 bases. Germline values: CDR1 LNHNV, CDR2 YYDKDF (reference sequence). The CDR3 is CATSRARGDNSPLHF. CDR3 in DNA: TGTGCCACCAGCAGAGCCAGGGGGGATAATTCACCCCTCCACTTT. Looking up the rest from reference TRBV15 and TRBJ1-6 gives the full variable domain: DAMVIQNPRYQVTQFGKPVTLSCSQTLNHNVMYWYQQKSSQAPKLLFHYYDKDFNNEADTPDNFQSRRPNTSFCFLDIRSPGLGDTAMYLCATSRARGDNSPLHFGNGTRLTVT.

The chain uses TRBV3-1 (or the pseudogene TRBV3-2) and TRBJ2-2, with a weak D call TRBD2 (7 bases). V lost 4 bases, J lost 4 bases, and 13 bases lay in between. There are 15 residues in the CDR3. CDR1 is LGHDT and CDR2 is YNNKEL in the germline V gene (reference sequence). The DNA for the CDR3 is TGTGCCAGCAGCCTAAGGGGGGGCCGCACCGGGGAGCTGTTTTTT. Residues: CASSLRGGRTGELFF.